This T cell receptor beta chain was observed in a study of blood T cell repertoires in COVID-19. Study-level information: T cells, B-cell-depleted T cells, or PBMCs provided the cDNA or gDNA that served as material.

How the authors handled the data: Estimation of nucleated cell counts relied on the amplification of reference gene primers. TCRdb keeps only in-frame clones here, not all; method: immunoSEQ multiplex PCR. Clonal size and the V and J genes are those of that table, whereas D and trimming came from the DNA. The sample records 35,000 to 50,000 clones, approximately 70% being singletons. Germline CDR1 is SGHRS and CDR2 is YFSETQ. There are 17 residues in the CDR3. Trimming cost V 4 bases and J 3 bases, with 19 bases left between them. The chain links TRBV5-1 to TRBJ1-4, with unresolved D. Material: peripheral blood. This clonotype was sampled from a man at least 80 years old with acute or convalescent COVID-19. The CDR3 nucleotides are TGCGCCAGCAGCCCCATAGGTGGAGCCGGATCTAATGAAAAACTGTTTTTT. This translates into CASSPIGGAGSNEKLFF.